This record looks at one T cell receptor beta chain sequence and its context. Genomic DNA, serving as template, underwent TCR beta VDJ and CDR3 profiling. From the reads, TCRdb called clonotypes with MiXCR, one entry per CDR3 protein. This sample has about 42,000 distinct CDR3 sequences, with around 63% found just once. This specimen comes from a study of CD8+CD57+ T cells in acquired aplastic anemia. The receptor's source is a human donor in good health, serving as a control. The sample was sorted CD4+, CD8+, or CD8+CD57+ T cells (not recorded which) from PBMCs.

CDR3: CASKQGQGSYNEQFF. The DNA of the CDR3 is TGTGCCAGTAAACAGGGACAGGGGTCCTACAATGAGCAGTTCTTC. The rearrangement uses TRBV19 and TRBJ2-1; 10 bases align to TRBD1. J gave up 1 base and V 7 bases, and 4 bases lay outside the gene matches. In germline, CDR1 is LNHDA, CDR2 SQIVND (reference sequence). The CDR3 consists of 15 residues.